Shown below are 7 T cell receptor beta chains from a single sample sequenced in a study of human T cells and chemical hapten exposure. TCRdb independently ran MiXCR on the RACE reads; one entry per CDR3 protein. The table shows over 300,000 distinct CDR3 sequences, with approximately 5.1% occurring only once. As for time point: pre-sensitization, week 0. Indicated treatment: therapeutic diphenylcyclopropenone sensitization with weekly scalp DPC. Source: whole blood, taken in connection with sensitization to the hapten diphenylcyclopropenone (DPC). The receptors derive from a woman aged 50 to 60 with alopecia areata. Some clones in this sample may be carry-over from other donors' samples.

This clonotype was found many times. V usage is TRBV7-9 and J usage is TRBJ2-3; no reliable D call. V shed 6 bases and J shed 2 bases, with 6 bases lying between them. This CDR3 contains 12 residues. CDR1 and CDR2 (germline): SEHNR, FQNEAQ (reference sequence). The CDR3 loop reads CASSTTTDTQYF. The CDR3 nucleotides read TGTGCCAGCAGTACTACCACAGATACGCAGTATTTT.

This chain connects TRBV6-2 or TRBV6-3 to TRBJ2-7, with 9 positions matching TRBD2. Germline V lookup: CDR1 MNHEY, CDR2 SVGEGT. The J segment lost 5 bases and the V segment lost 7 bases, leaving 12 bases of the junction unmatched. The CDR3 loop spans 15 amino acids. The DNA of the CDR3 is TGTGCCAGCACCAATACTATAGCGGGAGTCGACGAGCAGTACTTC. Translation: CASTNTIAGVDEQYF.

This clonotype was counted between two and nine times. This chain uses TRBV5-1 with TRBJ1-1, with 8 bases matching TRBD1. This CDR3 contains 16 residues. The germline V gene has CDR1 SGHRS and CDR2 YFSETQ. The V gene end was trimmed by 6 bases and the J gene end by 4 bases; junction bases not matched to a gene: 14. The CDR3 protein is CASTRTGQGTSTEAFF. For the CDR3, the DNA is TGCGCCAGCACCCGGACAGGACAGGGAACTAGCACTGAAGCTTTCTTT.

In its sample, this clonotype was seen a few times. In DNA, the CDR3 is TGTGCCAGCAGTATGACTCGGACAGGGGATTTAAGATATGGCTACACCTTC. This sequence encodes CASSMTRTGDLRYGYTF. V and J are TRBV6-1 and TRBJ1-2; 9 bases fit TRBD1. Germline V CDR1 and CDR2: MNHNS, SASEGT. The CDR3 sequence is 17 residues long. Trimming at V came to 5 bases and at J to 5 bases, leaving 15 bases not matched to a gene.

This clonotype was seen many times. This chain connects TRBV7-6 to TRBJ2-7; D remains unclear. Germline V gene lookup returns CDR1 SGHVS and CDR2 FNYEAQ. This CDR3 contains 15 residues. With 0 bases removed from V and 6 bases from J, the gap between germline ends came to 15 bases. CDR3: CASSLALGPLAEQYF. The CDR3 bases are TGTGCCAGCAGCTTAGCGCTGGGCCCTCTGGCCGAGCAGTACTTC. The full variable domain, in which reference TRBV7-6 and TRBJ2-7 provide the parts outside the CDR3, is GAGVSQSPRYKVTKRGQDVALRCDPISGHVSLYWYRQALGQGPEFLTYFNYEAQQDKSGLPNDRFSAERPEGSISTLTIQRTEQRDSAMYRCASSLALGPLAEQYFGPGTRLTVT.

This clonotype was observed a few times. The V gene is TRBV7-9, the J gene TRBJ1-1; D gene uncertain. The CDR3 sequence is 14 residues long. Germline CDR1 SEHNR, CDR2 FQNEAQ (reference sequence). V lost 5 bases to trimming and J lost 3 bases, with 13 bases between them. In DNA form, the CDR3 reads TGTGCCAGCAGCGAAAGTGGGGTATACACTGAAGCTTTCTTT. It codes for CASSESGVYTEAFF.

J is TRBJ2-5 and V is TRBV7-9; D is possibly TRBD1 or TRBD2 (5 bases each). Trimming removed 6 bases at V and 1 base at J, with 18 bases between. The CDR3 consists of 16 residues. CDR1 and CDR2 from the germline V gene are SEHNR and FQNEAQ (reference sequence). This CDR3 reads CASRTGTPGRQETQYF. CDR3 in DNA: TGTGCCAGCAGGACCGGGACCCCGGGTCGCCAAGAGACCCAGTACTTC. Variable domain in full (rest from reference TRBV7-9 and TRBJ2-5): DTGVSQNPRHKITKRGQNVTFRCDPISEHNRLYWYRQTLGQGPEFLTYFQNEAQLEKSRLLSDRFSAERPKGSFSTLEIQRTEQGDSAMYLCASRTGTPGRQETQYFGPGTRLLVL.